The 18 T cell receptor beta chains below come from one sample, sequenced in a study of cytomegalovirus exposure and HLA in healthy donors. 60 Vbeta and 13 Jbeta primers were used in PCR. Assay: immunoSEQ multiplex PCR; the TCRdb copy retains only in-frame clones and omits some. This sample has approximately 35,000 clones, with around 70% found just once. The sequenced sample was PBMCs. These receptors came from a man aged 35 to 55 in good health and CMV-seropositive.

CDR3 sequence: CASSKSPGLQVEQFF. The CDR3 DNA reads as TGTGCCAGCAGCAAATCACCGGGACTCCAGGTAGAGCAGTTCTTC. The gene calls are TRBV27 and TRBJ2-1; D might be TRBD2 (6 bases). Germline CDR1 reads MNHEY; CDR2 reads SMNVEV (reference sequence). V gave up 6 bases and J gave up 10 bases, with 22 bases separating them. The CDR3 runs 15 residues.

The chain employs TRBV30 and TRBJ1-2, with D hard to call. The CDR3 totals 12 residues. CDR1 GTSNPN and CDR2 SVGIG come from the germline V gene (reference sequence). The CDR3 sequence is CVSLEEAWGYTF. As DNA, the CDR3 is TGTGTCAGCCTAGAAGAGGCGTGGGGCTACACCTTC.

This clone has a handful of counts. This sequence joins TRBV7-8 and TRBJ2-7, with D possibly TRBD1 on 6 matching bases. CDR3 length: 13 amino acids. The V end was cut by 4 bases, the J end by 2 bases, with 9 bases between. The germline V gene has CDR1 SGHVS and CDR2 FQNEAQ. The CDR3 DNA follows: TGTGCCAGCAGCTCTGGACAGACCTACGAGCAGTACTTC. Translating gives CASSSGQTYEQYF.

The DNA of the CDR3 is TGTGCCAGCAGCAAAGCGCTGCGACATCTCACCGGGGAGCTGTTTTTT. Amino acid sequence: CASSKALRHLTGELFF. The chain links TRBV21-1 to TRBJ2-2; TRBD1 was called by the table and not checked on the DNA. TRBV21-1 is termed a pseudogene. This CDR3 region has 16 residues.

V usage is TRBV6-1 and J usage is TRBJ1-1, with D perhaps TRBD1 (6 bases). The CDR3 extends over 13 amino acids. Trimming removed 11 bases at V and 3 bases at J, with 16 bases between. Germline V gene lookup returns CDR1 MNHNS and CDR2 SASEGT. The CDR3 sequence: CAVLQGRYTEAFF. The CDR3 bases are TGTGCCGTGCTACAGGGTCGGTACACTGAAGCTTTCTTT.

This chain joins TRBV5-3 and TRBJ2-1; maybe TRBD2 (6 bases). TRBV5-3 is an ORF, with its function uncertain. CDR3 length equals 17 residues. Trimming left V 2 bases short and J 0 bases short, with 15 bases between. Written as DNA, the CDR3 is TGTGCCAGAAGCTTCCATAGCGGACATCCCTCCTACAATGAGCAGTTCTTC. Translated: CARSFHSGHPSYNEQFF.

CDR3 sequence: CASSHPMERGDYEQYF. Here the CDR3 DNA reads TGTGCCAGCAGTCACCCTATGGAGCGGGGGGACTACGAGCAGTACTTC. The V call is TRBV2, the J call TRBJ2-7, with 9 bases identical to TRBD2. Germline trimming cut 5 bases from V and 3 bases from J; bases unmatched to any gene: 11. The germline CDR1 and CDR2 sequences are SNHLY and FYNNEI. This CDR3 contains 16 residues.

The J gene is TRBJ2-7, the V gene TRBV6-1, with D maybe TRBD1 (5 bases). CDR1 and CDR2 (germline): MNHNS, SASEGT. Trimming removed 2 bases from V and 3 bases from J, with 20 bases in between. The CDR3 is 17 amino acids. CDR3 sequence reads: CASSEKWSGREFYEQYF. In DNA, the CDR3 is TGTGCCAGCAGTGAAAAATGGTCAGGGCGCGAATTCTACGAGCAGTACTTC.

The chain uses TRBV28 and TRBJ2-7; 8 nucleotides line up with TRBD1. Germline values: CDR1 MDHEN, CDR2 SYDVKM. The CDR3 is made up of 12 amino acids. The V gene end was trimmed by 6 bases and the J gene end by 6 bases; junction bases not matched to a gene: 4. This chain's CDR3 is CASSWTGIEQYF. The CDR3 nucleotides are TGTGCCAGCAGCTGGACAGGGATCGAGCAGTACTTC.

The chain is built from TRBV6-1 and TRBJ2-7, with 9 bases identical to TRBD1. CDR1 is MNHNS and CDR2 is SASEGT in the germline V gene. The CDR3 spans 13 residues. The J segment lost 5 bases and the V segment lost 6 bases, leaving 5 bases of the junction unmatched. As DNA, the CDR3 is TGTGCCAGCAGGTGGACAGGGGTGAACGAGCAGTACTTC. Its protein product is CASRWTGVNEQYF.

This clone was counted a few times. The rearrangement links TRBV6-5 to TRBJ2-5; tentatively, D is TRBD1 (5 bases). From germline, CDR1 is MNHEY and CDR2 SVGAGI. Trimming cost V 0 bases and J 7 bases, with 15 bases left between them. The CDR3 spans 15 residues. CDR3 protein: CASSYSRQGGWTQYF. As DNA, the CDR3 is TGTGCCAGCAGTTACTCGAGGCAGGGTGGGTGGACCCAGTACTTC.

This clone was counted between two and nine times. The chain couples TRBV10-3 to TRBJ2-6; D ambiguous. Germline assignment: CDR1 ENHRY and CDR2 SYGVKD. The CDR3 runs 14 residues. Trimming pared 3 bases from V and 0 bases from J, leaving 3 bases between. The CDR3 bases are TGTGCCATCAGTGATATCTCTGGGGCCAACGTCCTGACTTTC. Its translation is CAISDISGANVLTF.

J is TRBJ1-5 and V is TRBV27, with 8 positions matching TRBD1. Trimming removed 5 bases from V and 5 bases from J; junction bases left unmatched: 11. The CDR3 loop spans 16 amino acids. Germline assignment: CDR1 MNHEY and CDR2 SMNVEV (reference sequence). This chain's CDR3 is CASSMGLTQGDQPQHF. The CDR3 DNA sequence: TGTGCCAGCAGTATGGGACTTACACAGGGGGATCAGCCCCAGCATTTT.

The rearrangement uses TRBV5-8 and TRBJ1-5; possible D gene TRBD1, 6 bases. Germline V gene data show CDR1 as SGHTS and CDR2 as YDEGEE. The CDR3 is made up of 15 amino acids. V lost 1 base and J lost 0, with 8 bases in between. The CDR3 DNA is TGTGCCAGCAGCTTGCAGGGGTATAGCAATCAGCCCCAGCATTTT. Its translation: CASSLQGYSNQPQHF. The full variable domain, rest sourced from reference TRBV5-8 and TRBJ1-5, is EAGVTQSPTHLIKTRGQQATLRCSPISGHTSVYWYQQALGLGLQFLLWYDEGEERNRGNFPPRFSGRQFPNYSSELNVNALELEDSALYLCASSLQGYSNQPQHFGDGTRLSIL.

This chain connects TRBV28 to TRBJ2-3; D is unresolved. Germline lookup yields CDR1 MDHEN and CDR2 SYDVKM. V dropped 5 bases and J dropped 1 base, with 7 bases sitting between them. This CDR3 is 13 amino acids long. The CDR3 region has the DNA TGTGCCAGCAGTACCGAGGGCACAGATACGCAGTATTTT. The encoded protein is CASSTEGTDTQYF. The full variable domain, rest sourced from reference TRBV28 and TRBJ2-3, is DVKVTQSSRYLVKRTGEKVFLECVQDMDHENMFWYRQDPGLGLRLIYFSYDVKMKEKGDIPEGYSVSREKKERFSLILESASTNQTSMYLCASSTEGTDTQYFGPGTRLTVL.

This chain joins TRBV7-7 and TRBJ2-7; 7 bases map to TRBD2. V was clipped by 5 bases and J by 2 bases; unmatched bases: 6. The germline V gene encodes CDR1 SSHAT and CDR2 FNYEAQ (reference sequence). The CDR3 extends over 14 amino acids. The CDR3 nucleotides are TGTGCCAGCAGCCCCGGGGGGTCCCCCTACGAGCAGTACTTC. Translated: CASSPGGSPYEQYF.

This clone was picked up a small number of times. The chain links TRBV7-9 to TRBJ1-3; D not certain. Deletions cut 3 bases from V and 3 bases from J, with 9 bases between. The CDR3 extends over 14 amino acids. Germline V gene sequence: CDR1 SEHNR, CDR2 FQNEAQ (reference sequence). The CDR3 DNA sequence: TGTGCCAGCAGCTTCGTTCGGGTTGGAAACACCATATATTTT. It codes for CASSFVRVGNTIYF.

The chain employs TRBV12-5 and TRBJ2-3, with D unresolved. V lost 2 bases and J 6 bases, leaving 12 bases between the germline ends. The CDR3 has 14 amino acids. The germline V gene encodes CDR1 LGHNT and CDR2 FRNRAP. The DNA of the CDR3 is TGTGCTAGTGGTTTGAGTACACCTAGTGATACGCAGTATTTT. Amino acids: CASGLSTPSDTQYF.